This T cell receptor beta chain was recovered during a study of tumor-infiltrating lymphocytes in primary liver carcinoma. This clonotype came up once. In germline, CDR1 is MNHEY, CDR2 SVGAGI. V lost 7 bases, J lost 4 bases, and 13 bases lay in between. The CDR3 length is 13 residues. Co-extraction of both nucleic acids (RNA and DNA) used roughly 18-32 mg of unsorted bulk tissue. Primary liver carcinomas in the patients were surgically resected. Starting material of about 0.45 ug total RNA yielded TCR beta cDNA via a constant-region primer. Generation of the TCR beta libraries relied on three nested multiplex PCR rounds using slightly modified ARM-PCR. Forward primers for TRBV1-TRBV30 and a C-beta reverse primer served the first two PCR rounds, at 10 cycles each. TCRdb analysed the multiplex PCR reads with MiXCR anew, one entry per CDR3 protein. The repertoire holds around 35,000 distinct CDR3 sequences, roughly 80% seen once, with 35% to 40% in the top ten.

The sequenced sample consisted of tumor-adjacent normal liver tissue. The V and J genes are TRBV6-5 and TRBJ1-1, with D possibly being TRBD1 (5 bases). The sequence was obtained from a man aged 40-49 years with primary liver carcinoma and hepatitis B virus infection. CDR3 DNA: TGTGCCAGCACCCCATCCGGGGGCACTGAAGCTTTCTTT. Its protein product is CASTPSGGTEAFF.